These 19 T cell receptor beta chains originate from one sample sequenced in a study of a mutant IDH1 vaccine in newly diagnosed glioma. Sequencing used immunoSEQ multiplex PCR; TCRdb keeps in-frame clones, though not all of them. Of some 33,000 clones in the sample, roughly 80% were seen once. The sample's time point: week 35, safety follow-up. With topical imiquimod, each dose of the vaccine consisted of 300 ug of mutant IDH1 20-mer peptide. Antigen specificity for these receptors is unknown. Sequences were derived from PBMCs, sampled from a glioma patient whose treatment included an IDH1 peptide vaccine. The receptors originated from a woman between 40 and 50 years old with glioma.

This chain joins TRBV6-1 and TRBJ1-3; no clear D gene. V dropped 6 bases and J dropped 0 bases, with 12 bases sitting between them. The CDR3 sequence is 15 residues long. Germline CDR1 reads MNHNS; CDR2 reads SASEGT. CDR3 region: CASSSAGYSGNTIYF. The DNA for the CDR3 is TGTGCCAGCAGCTCCGCAGGATACTCTGGAAACACCATATATTTT.

The chain recombines TRBV25-1 with TRBJ1-4; tentatively, D is TRBD1 (5 bases). Germline-derived CDR1 and CDR2 are MGHDK and SYGVNS. Trimming removed 5 bases at V and 2 bases at J, with 15 bases between. The CDR3 sequence is 16 residues long. The CDR3 region has the DNA TGTGCCAGCAGTCTTGCAGTGGGGGTGACTAATGAAAAACTGTTTTTT. Its protein is CASSLAVGVTNEKLFF.

The V and J genes are TRBV27 and TRBJ2-2; unclear D gene. Germline lookup yields CDR1 MNHEY and CDR2 SMNVEV (reference sequence). Trimming removed 3 bases from V and 6 bases from J, with 5 bases in between. The CDR3 has 12 residues. CDR3 DNA: TGTGCCAGCAGTTTTAGGGCCGGGGAGCTGTTTTTT. Translating gives CASSFRAGELFF.

The rearrangement joins TRBV28 to TRBJ1-2; D unclear. The CDR3 length is 15 residues. Trimming removed 6 bases from V and 3 bases from J, with 17 bases in between. Per the germline V gene, CDR1 is MDHEN and CDR2 is SYDVKM. CDR3 loop: CASSSSFSSYYGYTF. For the CDR3, the DNA is TGTGCCAGCAGCTCATCTTTCAGCTCCTACTATGGCTACACCTTC.

The V and J genes are TRBV5-1 and TRBJ1-1; perhaps TRBD1 as D (5 bases). The V end lost 5 bases, the J end lost 1 base, and 12 bases lay between the germline ends. Germline loops: CDR1 SGHRS, CDR2 YFSETQ. The CDR3 covers 14 residues. CDR3: CASSPGRPNTEAFF. The CDR3 coding sequence is TGCGCCAGCAGTCCGGGACGGCCGAACACTGAAGCTTTCTTT.

The chain has TRBV20-1 and TRBJ2-1; 8 nucleotides agree with TRBD1. This CDR3 comprises 11 residues. V shed 6 bases, J shed 10 bases, and the junction held 5 bases outside the gene matches. Germline V gives CDR1 DFQATT, CDR2 SNEGSKA (reference sequence). CDR3 residues: CSAETGDEQFF. DNA for the CDR3: TGCAGTGCGGAGACAGGGGACGAGCAGTTCTTC.

This clone has more than one count but fewer than ten. The chain has TRBV5-1 and TRBJ1-1; no firm D call. Germline CDR1 and CDR2: SGHRS and YFSETQ. The CDR3 contains 16 residues. Trimming stripped 4 bases from V and 0 bases from J, with 16 bases between. The CDR3 nucleotides read TGCGCCAGCAGCACCCCGGGAGGAACCATGAACACTGAAGCTTTCTTT. The encoded protein is CASSTPGGTMNTEAFF.

This rearrangement joins TRBV10-3 to TRBJ2-5, with 9 bases aligning to TRBD2. Trimming at V came to 6 bases and at J to 7 bases, leaving 12 bases not matched to a gene. Germline V lookup: CDR1 ENHRY, CDR2 SYGVKD. CDR3 length: 15 amino acids. In nucleotides, the CDR3 is TGTGCCATCAGCGCCGGACTAGCGAGCGAAGGGACCCAGTACTTC. Translation gives CAISAGLASEGTQYF.

The chain recombines TRBV5-1 with TRBJ2-7; perhaps TRBD2 as D (6 bases). The germline V gene encodes CDR1 SGHRS and CDR2 YFSETQ. CDR3 length: 15 amino acids. Between the trimmed V and J ends, which lost 4 bases and 6 bases, there was a span of 20 bases. The CDR3 DNA reads TGCGCCAGCAGCCTCAGTCCGGGGACTCCCGCCGAGCAGTACTTC. Translation: CASSLSPGTPAEQYF.

This chain connects TRBV6-6 to TRBJ2-7; D is possibly TRBD1 (5 bases). V was trimmed by 5 bases and J by 0 bases, leaving 14 bases between them. The CDR3 loop spans 15 amino acids. CDR1 and CDR2 from the germline V gene are MNHNY and SVGAGI (reference sequence). CDR3 DNA sequence: TGTGCCAGCAGTCCTGTTGGGGCCCCCTCCTACGAGCAGTACTTC. Protein sequence: CASSPVGAPSYEQYF.

This sequence joins TRBV4-2 and TRBJ2-3, with 7 positions matching TRBD2. Germline V gene data show CDR1 as LGHNA and CDR2 as YNFKEQ. CDR3 length equals 17 residues. With 0 bases clipped from V and 5 bases from J, the junction kept 11 bases outside the gene matches. Here the CDR3 DNA reads TGTGCCAGCAGCCAAGATCCCCCCGGCGGGGAGGGAGATACGCAGTATTTT. It encodes CASSQDPPGGEGDTQYF.

The chain carries TRBV9 and TRBJ2-3; D not certain. Germline assignment: CDR1 SGDLS and CDR2 YYNGEE. V lost 8 bases and J 3 bases, leaving 1 base between the germline ends. The CDR3 runs 9 residues. CDR3 in amino acids: CARTDTQYF. The CDR3 DNA reads TGTGCCAGAACAGATACGCAGTATTTT.

The chain recombines TRBV6-4 with TRBJ2-2; D remains ambiguous. The germline V gene has CDR1 MRHNA and CDR2 SNTAGT. Trimming cost V 6 bases and J 5 bases, with 10 bases left between them. The CDR3 consists of 13 residues. CDR3 loop: CASSEQSTGELFF. CDR3 nucleotide sequence: TGTGCCAGCAGCGAACAGTCGACCGGGGAGCTGTTTTTT.

The rearrangement uses TRBV13 and TRBJ1-2, with D hard to call. The CDR3 has 12 amino acids. Trimming removed 1 base at V and 3 bases at J, with 3 bases between. The V gene's germline CDR1 is PRHDT and CDR2 FYEKMQ (reference sequence). CDR3 bases: TGTGCCAGCAGCTTAGCGGACTATGGCTACACCTTC. This sequence encodes CASSLADYGYTF.

The V and J genes are TRBV5-6 and TRBJ1-4; D call uncertain. Trimming took 4 bases from V and 6 from J, leaving 13 bases between them. The CDR3 covers 14 residues. Germline assignment: CDR1 SGHDT and CDR2 YYEEEE. The CDR3 here is CASSRLASDEKLFF. The DNA for the CDR3 is TGTGCCAGCAGCAGGCTAGCGTCCGATGAAAAACTGTTTTTT.

V is TRBV11-3 and J is TRBJ2-1, with D unclear. Germline V gives CDR1 SGHNT, CDR2 YENEEA. This CDR3 has 12 amino acids. V dropped 0 bases and J dropped 10 bases, with 7 bases sitting between them. The CDR3 spells CASSLDRSEQFF. The CDR3 nucleotides read TGTGCCAGCAGCTTAGATAGAAGCGAGCAGTTCTTC.

The chain has TRBV2 and TRBJ2-1, with D maybe TRBD2 (5 bases). In germline, CDR1 is SNHLY, CDR2 FYNNEI. This CDR3 comprises 12 residues. V was pared by 8 bases and J by 4 bases, with 9 bases between. CDR3 nucleotides: TGTGCCAGCCATCCGGGGTACAATGAGCAGTTCTTC. Residues: CASHPGYNEQFF.

The chain carries TRBV7-2 and TRBJ1-2, with no clear D. Germline assignment: CDR1 SGHTA and CDR2 FQGNSA. The CDR3 extends over 17 amino acids. The V end was cut by 5 bases, the J end by 4 bases, with 23 bases between. The CDR3 here is CASSLGLATITLYGYTF. The CDR3 DNA sequence: TGTGCCAGCAGCCTGGGCCTCGCTACCATTACCCTCTATGGCTACACCTTC.

The chain carries TRBV5-4 and TRBJ1-2; D perhaps matches TRBD1 (5 bases). CDR3 length equals 16 residues. Germline V CDR1 and CDR2: SGHNT, YYREEE (reference sequence). V dropped 6 bases and J dropped 3 bases, with 21 bases sitting between them. The CDR3 DNA reads TGTGCCAGCACTTCCCGGGCGACTAGGGGCGACTATGGCTACACCTTC. This sequence encodes CASTSRATRGDYGYTF.